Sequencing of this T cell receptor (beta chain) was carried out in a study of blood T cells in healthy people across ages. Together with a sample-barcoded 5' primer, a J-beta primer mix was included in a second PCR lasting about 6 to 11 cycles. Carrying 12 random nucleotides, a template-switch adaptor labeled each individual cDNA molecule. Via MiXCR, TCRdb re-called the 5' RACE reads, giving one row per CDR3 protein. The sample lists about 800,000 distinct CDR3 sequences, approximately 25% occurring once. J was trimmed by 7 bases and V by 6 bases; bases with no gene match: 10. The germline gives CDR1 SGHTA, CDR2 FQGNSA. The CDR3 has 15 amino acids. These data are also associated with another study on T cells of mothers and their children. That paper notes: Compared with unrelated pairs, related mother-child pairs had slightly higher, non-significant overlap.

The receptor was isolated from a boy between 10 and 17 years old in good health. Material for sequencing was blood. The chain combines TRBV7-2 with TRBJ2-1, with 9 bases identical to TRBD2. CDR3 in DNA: TGTGCCAGCAGACGCAGCGGGGGGACCAGGAATGAGCAGTTCTTC. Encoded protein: CASRRSGGTRNEQFF.